This T cell receptor beta chain was documented in a study of cytomegalovirus exposure and HLA in healthy donors. Study-wide results and caveats: One later analysis, an examination of the 100 to 150 validation repertoires, found that first-cohort TCR clusters tended to co-occur in them. Listed as cytomegalovirus-associated were 170 or so TCR beta chains. In vitro experiments confirmed that three CMV-associated chains were specific for CMV antigens.

Turning to this clone: The antigen is unknown.

Sequencing used immunoSEQ multiplex PCR; TCRdb keeps in-frame clones, though not all of them. The table has 55,000 to 80,000 clones, 95% seen once. Germline V CDR1 and CDR2: PRHDT, FYEKMQ (reference sequence). Trimming removed 8 bases from V and 5 bases from J; junction bases left unmatched: 4. The CDR3 runs to 13 residues. Material for sequencing was PBMCs. The rearrangement links TRBV13 to TRBJ2-1; 9 positions agree with TRBD1. This TCR derives from a woman aged 18-29 years in good health and CMV-seropositive. The DNA of the CDR3 is TGTGCCAGCGGGACAGGGAACAACAATGAGCAGTTCTTC. Its protein is CASGTGNNNEQFF. The full variable domain, in which reference TRBV13 and TRBJ2-1 provide the parts outside the CDR3, is AAGVIQSPRHLIKEKRETATLKCYPIPRHDTVYWYQQGPGQDPQFLISFYEKMQSDKGSIPDRFSAQQFSDYHSELNMSSLELGDSALYFCASGTGNNNEQFFGPGTRLTVL.